This entry lists 18 T cell receptor beta chains sequenced from one sample in a study of blood T cell repertoires in COVID-19. Clones were sequenced by immunoSEQ multiplex PCR, and TCRdb holds only the in-frame ones, with some missing. Here the sample spans 200,000 or so clones, over 80% being singletons. Sequenced input: peripheral blood. These receptors all stem from a woman aged 35 to 49 with acute or convalescent COVID-19.

CDR3 sequence (DNA): TGTGCCAGCAGCGGGGTACAGGGGTGGACTGAAGCTTTCTTT. As protein: CASSGVQGWTEAFF. J is TRBJ1-1 and V is TRBV9; 7 bases are a match to TRBD1. The V segment lost 3 bases and the J segment 5 bases; nucleotides outside the gene matches: 7. Germline V gene lookup returns CDR1 SGDLS and CDR2 YYNGEE. The CDR3 length is 14 residues.

This chain links TRBV9 with TRBJ1-5; no clear D. The CDR3 is 17 residues long. Looked up from germline, CDR1 is SGDLS and CDR2 is YYNGEE. Trimming removed 4 bases from V and 6 bases from J, with 23 bases in between. The CDR3 loop reads CASSTPAEPHAAQPQHF. The CDR3 DNA reads as TGTGCCAGCAGCACTCCCGCGGAGCCTCACGCGGCTCAGCCCCAGCATTTT.

The V call is TRBV7-2, the J call TRBJ2-5; D remains unclear. This CDR3 has 15 residues. V was pared by 4 bases and J by 4 bases, with 16 bases between. Germline CDR1 SGHTA, CDR2 FQGNSA. In DNA, the CDR3 is TGTGCCAGCAGCTCTCGCTCCCTAGTCCCAGAGACCCAGTACTTC. Protein: CASSSRSLVPETQYF.

The rearrangement links TRBV19 to TRBJ2-7, with a possible D match to TRBD2 (5 bases). There are 15 residues in the CDR3. Germline-derived CDR1 and CDR2 are LNHDA and SQIVND (reference sequence). V lost 5 bases, J lost 3 bases, and 17 bases lay in between. The CDR3 sequence: CASSSPGDVSYEQYF. The CDR3 bases are TGTGCCAGTAGTTCCCCCGGGGATGTGAGCTACGAGCAGTACTTC.

The V and J genes are TRBV6-4 and TRBJ1-4; TRBD1 matches at 7 bases. Germline V gives CDR1 MRHNA, CDR2 SNTAGT. The CDR3 has 14 residues. Germline trimming cut 7 bases from V and 10 bases from J; bases unmatched to any gene: 12. CDR3 sequence: CASTYRGSLRKLFF. CDR3 DNA sequence: TGTGCCAGCACCTACAGGGGATCGTTGCGAAAACTGTTTTTT.

The genes are TRBV4-2 and TRBJ2-3; D may be TRBD2 (7 bases). The CDR3 runs to 17 residues. CDR1 is LGHNA and CDR2 is YNFKEQ in the germline V gene. V was shortened by 0 bases and J by 2 bases, with 15 bases between the two germline ends. The CDR3 bases are TGTGCCAGCAGCCAAGATTGGGAGGGGGGTTACACAGATACGCAGTATTTT. Amino acid sequence: CASSQDWEGGYTDTQYF.

The genes are TRBV21-1 and TRBJ1-1. TRBV21-1 is termed a pseudogene. This CDR3 spans 15 amino acids. The CDR3 nucleotides are TGTGCCAGCAGCATCGACGGAGCCATGAACACTGAAGCTTTCTTT. This encodes CASSIDGAMNTEAFF.

This clone has ten or more counts. The genes are TRBV27 and TRBJ2-3; 7 nucleotides agree with TRBD2. This CDR3 spans 17 amino acids. Per germline, CDR1 MNHEY and CDR2 SMNVEV (reference sequence). V was pared by 5 bases and J by 0 bases, with 11 bases of the junction left unmatched. Here the CDR3 reads CASSPGLRFSSTDTQYF. The DNA of the CDR3 is TGTGCCAGCAGTCCGGGACTACGATTTTCTAGCACAGATACGCAGTATTTT.

The rearrangement links TRBV10-3 to TRBJ2-1; 9 bases align to TRBD2. Trimming removed 6 bases from V and 8 bases from J; junction bases left unmatched: 14. Germline V gene sequence: CDR1 ENHRY, CDR2 SYGVKD. The length of the CDR3 is 16 residues. CDR3 DNA sequence: TGTGCCATCAGCCCCGCGGGGGCGGGAGGGCCAGATGAGCAGTTCTTC. Its protein product is CAISPAGAGGPDEQFF.

The J gene is TRBJ2-6, the V gene TRBV23-1; possible D gene TRBD1, 6 bases. TRBV23-1 has ORF status, its function being uncertain. The CDR3 is 16 residues long. V lost 7 bases and J 1 base, leaving 14 bases between the germline ends. The CDR3 sequence: CASNTLTGSGANVLTF. As DNA, the CDR3 is TGCGCCAGCAACACCCTCACAGGGTCTGGGGCCAACGTCCTGACTTTC.

V usage is TRBV5-4 and J usage is TRBJ2-1, with 7 bases fitting TRBD1. With 5 bases clipped from V and 0 bases from J, the junction kept 8 bases outside the gene matches. The V gene's germline CDR1 is SGHNT and CDR2 YYREEE (reference sequence). This CDR3 is built from 16 residues. Written as DNA, the CDR3 is TGTGCCAGCAGTCTAAACAGGGGAAGCTCCTACAATGAGCAGTTCTTC. Amino acid sequence: CASSLNRGSSYNEQFF.

This clone appeared a few times. The chain uses TRBV6-5 and TRBJ2-3; a possible D gene is TRBD2 (5 bases). V lost 6 bases, J lost 0 bases, and 10 bases lay in between. Germline V lookup: CDR1 MNHEY, CDR2 SVGAGI. This CDR3 region has 14 residues. CDR3 nucleotide sequence: TGTGCCAGCAGAACACTAGATAGCACAGATACGCAGTATTTT. As protein: CASRTLDSTDTQYF.

The chain employs TRBV30 and TRBJ2-3, with D perhaps matching TRBD1 (6 bases). Germline-derived CDR1 and CDR2 are GTSNPN and SVGIG (reference sequence). The V end was cut by 2 bases, the J end by 6 bases, with 12 bases between. The CDR3 is made up of 13 amino acids. CDR3 loop: CAWSQQTGDTQYF. For the CDR3, the DNA is TGTGCCTGGAGTCAACAAACAGGGGATACGCAGTATTTT.

This sequence joins TRBV18 and TRBJ2-5; the D is unclear. Between the trimmed V and J ends, which lost 4 bases and 4 bases, there was a span of 4 bases. Germline lookup yields CDR1 KGHSH and CDR2 LQKENI. This CDR3 contains 11 residues. The CDR3 protein is CASSHGETQYF. The CDR3 DNA is TGTGCCAGCTCACACGGAGAGACCCAGTACTTC.

The chain uses TRBV27 and TRBJ2-2; TRBD2 matches at 9 bases. V was clipped by 3 bases and J by 4 bases; unmatched bases: 0. This CDR3 spans 14 amino acids. Germline V gives CDR1 MNHEY, CDR2 SMNVEV (reference sequence). The CDR3 DNA sequence: TGTGCCAGCAGTTTGCGGGGGGGCACCGGGGAGCTGTTTTTT. Translation: CASSLRGGTGELFF.

The J gene is TRBJ1-1, the V gene TRBV3-1 (or the pseudogene TRBV3-2); the D is unclear. With 2 bases removed from V and 1 base from J, the gap between germline ends came to 5 bases. Per the germline V gene, CDR1 is LGHDT and CDR2 is YNNKEL (reference sequence). The CDR3 consists of 13 residues. CDR3 loop: CASSQPGNTEAFF. Written as DNA, the CDR3 is TGTGCCAGCAGCCAACCGGGGAACACTGAAGCTTTCTTT.

V gene TRBV14 combines with J gene TRBJ1-1; D remains ambiguous. The CDR3 totals 13 residues. V was shortened by 4 bases and J by 8 bases, with 14 bases between the two germline ends. Germline CDR1 and CDR2: SGHDN and FVKESK. CDR3 region: CASSPLMETEAFF. The CDR3 DNA is TGTGCCAGCAGCCCGCTCATGGAGACGGAAGCTTTCTTT.

This clone was seen at least ten times. V usage is TRBV2 and J usage is TRBJ2-3; tentative D call: TRBD2 (5 bases). Germline V gene lookup returns CDR1 SNHLY and CDR2 FYNNEI. Trimming removed 7 bases from V and 4 bases from J, with 15 bases in between. The CDR3 extends over 14 amino acids. This CDR3 reads CASIYTRGSDTQYF. The DNA of the CDR3 is TGTGCCAGCATCTACACTCGGGGTTCAGATACGCAGTATTTT.